A single sample is the source of the 20 T cell receptor beta chains below, sequenced in a study of blood T cell repertoires in COVID-19. Profiling relied on immunoSEQ multiplex PCR, and the TCRdb table lists in-frame clones only, not all of them. Here the sample spans tens of thousands of clones, about 83% being singletons. Sample: peripheral blood. Source of these receptors: a man between 65 and 85 years old with acute or convalescent COVID-19.

This sequence joins TRBV19 and TRBJ1-2, with 12 bases matching TRBD1. Germline V gives CDR1 LNHDA, CDR2 SQIVND (reference sequence). This CDR3 has 17 amino acids. With V trimmed by 4 bases and J by 3 bases, 9 bases remained unmatched. The CDR3 DNA reads as TGTGCCAGTAGTAGTACGGGACAGGGGGCGCGGGACTATGGCTACACCTTC. Translated: CASSSTGQGARDYGYTF.

The chain couples TRBV11-2 to TRBJ2-7; TRBD1 might be the D (6 bases). Germline V gene sequence: CDR1 SGHAT, CDR2 FQNNGV. V lost 5 bases, J lost 3 bases, and 8 bases lay in between. The CDR3 is made up of 12 amino acids. The CDR3 loop is CASSRTVYEQYF. The CDR3 DNA follows: TGTGCCAGCAGCCGGACAGTCTACGAGCAGTACTTC.

The chain is built from TRBV19 and TRBJ2-7, with TRBD1 identical over 8 bases. V was pared by 5 bases and J by 2 bases, with 2 bases of the junction left unmatched. The CDR3 spans 13 residues. Germline values: CDR1 LNHDA, CDR2 SQIVND (reference sequence). The CDR3 region is CASSPGQAYEQYF. For the CDR3, the DNA is TGTGCCAGTAGTCCGGGACAGGCCTACGAGCAGTACTTC.

The chain couples TRBV5-1 to TRBJ1-1; maybe TRBD1 (6 bases). From germline, CDR1 is SGHRS and CDR2 YFSETQ. The CDR3 is made up of 14 amino acids. V shed 4 bases and J shed 5 bases, with 15 bases lying between them. The CDR3 sequence is CASSPQGPVTEAFF. The DNA of the CDR3 is TGCGCCAGCAGCCCTCAGGGGCCCGTTACTGAAGCTTTCTTT.

The rearrangement links TRBV7-2 to TRBJ2-5; TRBD2 matches 12 bases. Germline V CDR1 and CDR2: SGHTA, FQGNSA. The CDR3 length is 17 residues. Trimming removed 0 bases from V and 2 bases from J; junction bases left unmatched: 4. This CDR3 is CASSLAASGRGQETQYF. The CDR3 coding sequence is TGTGCCAGCAGCTTAGCCGCTAGCGGGAGGGGGCAAGAGACCCAGTACTTC.

V and J are TRBV9 and TRBJ2-3, with TRBD1 as a possible D gene (6 bases). The CDR3 contains 16 residues. V lost 0 bases to trimming and J lost 2 bases, with 13 bases between them. Per the germline V gene, CDR1 is SGDLS and CDR2 is YYNGEE. CDR3 sequence (DNA): TGTGCCAGCAGCGTAGAGTCGGGGACAATCACAGATACGCAGTATTTT. Amino acids: CASSVESGTITDTQYF.

The chain recombines TRBV10-3 with TRBJ2-1; D is unclear. Germline CDR1 reads ENHRY; CDR2 reads SYGVKD. The V gene lost 3 bases and the J gene lost 1 base, with 4 bases spanning the gap. This CDR3 is built from 13 residues. This CDR3 reads CAISEQSYNEQFF. The CDR3 coding sequence is TGTGCCATCAGTGAACAGTCCTACAATGAGCAGTTCTTC.

Only a few counts were recorded for this clone. This chain joins TRBV2 and TRBJ2-2; TRBD2 aligns across 8 bases. There are 15 residues in the CDR3. The germline gives CDR1 SNHLY, CDR2 FYNNEI. V lost 6 bases and J lost 4; bases outside the gene matches: 7. The CDR3 nucleotides read TGTGCCAGCAGCTTCGGACTAGCCCCCACCGGGGAGCTGTTTTTT. This gives the protein CASSFGLAPTGELFF.

The genes are TRBV5-6 and TRBJ2-7; 7 bases agree with TRBD1. V lost 4 bases, J lost 2 bases, and 3 bases stayed unmatched. Germline V gene sequence: CDR1 SGHDT, CDR2 YYEEEE. The CDR3 totals 13 residues. The CDR3, as DNA: TGTGCCAGCAGCGACGGACAGGCCTACGAGCAGTACTTC. Protein product: CASSDGQAYEQYF.

The chain recombines TRBV11-2 with TRBJ2-7; TRBD2 matches 8 bases. Looked up from germline, CDR1 is SGHAT and CDR2 is FQNNGV. The V gene end was trimmed by 6 bases and the J gene end by 2 bases; junction bases not matched to a gene: 6. The length of the CDR3 is 14 residues. The CDR3 bases are TGTGCCAGCAGTGTCGGTAGCGGGGCCTACGAGCAGTACTTC. This codes for CASSVGSGAYEQYF.

The chain is built from TRBV19 and TRBJ1-4; a possible D gene is TRBD1 (6 bases). The germline CDR1 and CDR2 sequences are LNHDA and SQIVND (reference sequence). The CDR3 runs to 14 residues. V lost 6 bases and J 8 bases, leaving 16 bases between the germline ends. CDR3 sequence reads: CASRQTGRREKLFF. CDR3 nucleotide sequence: TGTGCCAGTAGGCAGACAGGACGTAGGGAAAAACTGTTTTTT.

The chain joins TRBV5-1 to TRBJ2-6; 10 nucleotides line up with TRBD1. This CDR3 spans 17 amino acids. V gave up 4 bases and J gave up 2 bases; unmatched junction bases: 6. Germline V gene data show CDR1 as SGHRS and CDR2 as YFSETQ. DNA for the CDR3: TGCGCCAGCAGCCCATGGACAGGGGGAACTGGGGCCAACGTCCTGACTTTC. Encoded protein: CASSPWTGGTGANVLTF.

This clone was seen a few times. This chain joins TRBV7-8 and TRBJ2-2, with 8 bases lining up with TRBD2. Germline CDR1 and CDR2: SGHVS and FQNEAQ. This CDR3 is built from 16 residues. Unmatched junction bases numbered 11, after V lost 5 bases and J lost 6 bases. The CDR3 DNA reads as TGTGCCAGCAGCGGCACTAGCGGAGAAGTATCCGGGGAGCTGTTTTTT. Its protein product is CASSGTSGEVSGELFF.

The chain joins TRBV28 to TRBJ1-5; no reliable D call. The germline gives CDR1 MDHEN, CDR2 SYDVKM. The V and J ends lost 5 bases and 2 bases respectively, with 13 bases between them. The CDR3 has 15 amino acids. The CDR3 reads CASSPRTGGNQPQHF. In DNA form, the CDR3 reads TGTGCCAGCAGTCCCCGGACGGGAGGCAATCAGCCCCAGCATTTT.

The chain is built from TRBV6-2 or TRBV6-3 and TRBJ2-1; 11 nucleotides align to TRBD2. The CDR3 has 18 residues. Germline CDR1 is MNHEY and CDR2 is SVGEGT. V lost 2 bases and J lost 0; bases outside the gene matches: 6. The CDR3 coding sequence is TGTGCCAGCAGTTACCCCACTAGCGGGGGCTCCTCCTACAATGAGCAGTTCTTC. Translated, it gives CASSYPTSGGSSYNEQFF.

This clone was observed once. This sequence joins TRBV7-8 and TRBJ1-2; 10 bases are a match to TRBD1. This CDR3 region has 16 residues. Germline V gives CDR1 SGHVS, CDR2 FQNEAQ. Germline trimming cut 5 bases from V and 5 bases from J; bases unmatched to any gene: 11. This chain's CDR3 is CASSPRTRDRGYGYTF. In nucleotides, the CDR3 is TGTGCCAGCAGCCCGAGGACCCGGGACAGGGGTTATGGCTACACCTTC.

The rearrangement joins TRBV4-2 to TRBJ2-1; 8 bases map to TRBD1. Germline V lookup: CDR1 LGHNA, CDR2 YNFKEQ. The length of the CDR3 is 17 residues. J gave up 2 bases and V 2 bases, and 8 bases lay outside the gene matches. The CDR3 loop is CASSQFITGGTYNEQFF. CDR3 coding DNA: TGTGCCAGCAGCCAATTTATAACAGGGGGAACCTACAATGAGCAGTTCTTC.

V is TRBV6-5 and J is TRBJ1-1, with TRBD1 as a possible D gene (5 bases). V gave up 2 bases and J gave up 1 base, with 11 bases separating them. This CDR3 comprises 15 residues. CDR1 is MNHEY, CDR2 SVGAGI, per germline. DNA for the CDR3: TGTGCCAGCAGTTACAAACCAGGGAAGAACACTGAAGCTTTCTTT. This translates into CASSYKPGKNTEAFF.

CDR3 sequence: CASRPSFRGGEQYF. The CDR3 DNA is TGTGCCAGCAGGCCTTCCTTCAGGGGTGGCGAGCAGTACTTC. This rearrangement joins TRBV28 to TRBJ2-7, with a possible D match to TRBD1 (6 bases). Trimming stripped 6 bases from V and 6 bases from J, with 18 bases between. The germline gives CDR1 MDHEN, CDR2 SYDVKM. CDR3 length equals 14 residues.

The chain employs TRBV5-1 and TRBJ2-1, with 10 bases lining up with TRBD2. V gave up 4 bases and J gave up 6 bases; unmatched junction bases: 10. Germline V gene sequence: CDR1 SGHRS, CDR2 YFSETQ. This CDR3 is built from 16 residues. The CDR3: CASSHDIAGGPNEQFF. The CDR3, as DNA: TGCGCCAGCAGCCACGATATAGCGGGGGGACCCAATGAGCAGTTCTTC.